Listed here are 17 T cell receptor beta chains from one sample, sequenced in a study of T cells in Graves' hyperthyroidism and ophthalmopathy. TCR beta CDR3 sequences were amplified from RNA transcripts. Carried out on the TCR CDR3, a first-round RT-PCR used the HTBI primer set. MiXCR, run by TCRdb on the multiplex PCR reads, gives a single entry per CDR3 protein. Among about 610,000 distinct CDR3 sequences listed, approximately 15% were seen once. Input material: blood. These receptors were collected from a woman aged 40-49 years with Graves' ophthalmopathy.

V gene TRBV19 combines with J gene TRBJ2-6; 7 bases are a match to TRBD1. Germline V CDR1 and CDR2: LNHDA, SQIVND (reference sequence). CDR3 length: 17 residues. V gave up 6 bases and J gave up 1 base; unmatched junction bases: 9. The CDR3 here is CASSPGQESSGANVLTF. For the CDR3, the DNA is TGTGCCAGTAGCCCAGGACAGGAATCGTCTGGGGCCAACGTCCTGACTTTC.

The sample holds many counts of this clonotype. The chain uses TRBV6-1 and TRBJ2-7; possibly TRBD2 for D (5 bases). This CDR3 has 16 amino acids. Looked up from germline, CDR1 is MNHNS and CDR2 is SASEGT. Trimming shortened V by 6 bases and J by 4 bases, and 22 bases separated the two germline ends. The CDR3: CASSDPPGSEVYEQYF. DNA for the CDR3: TGTGCCAGCAGCGACCCACCGGGGTCAGAGGTATACGAGCAGTACTTC.

V is TRBV30 and J is TRBJ2-2; D might be TRBD1 (5 bases). CDR1 is GTSNPN, CDR2 SVGIG, per germline (reference sequence). V was shortened by 8 bases and J by 3 bases, with 13 bases between the two germline ends. The CDR3 covers 13 residues. CDR3 residues: CAGAGRYTGELFF. CDR3 nucleotide sequence: TGTGCCGGGGCAGGCCGTTACACCGGGGAGCTGTTTTTT.

This clonotype was seen at least ten times. The chain couples TRBV4-3 to TRBJ2-5; D might be TRBD2 (5 bases). The length of the CDR3 is 15 residues. Trimming took off 0 bases at V and 1 base at J, with 9 bases between the two ends. Germline CDR1 and CDR2: LGHNA and YSLEER. The CDR3 spells CASSQDDSAQETQYF. CDR3 in DNA: TGCGCCAGCAGCCAAGATGATAGCGCCCAAGAGACCCAGTACTTC.

This clonotype has ten or more counts. V usage is TRBV6-1 and J usage is TRBJ2-7; maybe TRBD2 (6 bases). This CDR3 has 13 amino acids. Germline CDR1 reads MNHNS; CDR2 reads SASEGT. V was clipped by 3 bases and J by 2 bases, with 8 bases between them. CDR3 DNA sequence: TGTGCCAGCAGTGAGGCGGGAACCTACGAGCAGTACTTC. It is translated as CASSEAGTYEQYF.

Ten or more counts support this clonotype. This chain joins TRBV7-8 and TRBJ1-2; D is undetermined. Germline V CDR1 and CDR2: SGHVS, FQNEAQ. This CDR3 contains 13 residues. V was pared by 3 bases and J by 4 bases, with 9 bases between. CDR3 DNA sequence: TGTGCCAGCAGCTTTCGTGGGGTCTATGGCTACACCTTC. Translated, it gives CASSFRGVYGYTF.

This clonotype occurred many times. This rearrangement joins TRBV20-1 to TRBJ1-2; D gene ambiguous. The V gene's germline CDR1 is DFQATT and CDR2 SNEGSKA (reference sequence). V lost 6 bases and J lost 3, with 11 bases in between. The CDR3 covers 12 residues. The chain's CDR3 is CSAPPDHYGYTF. DNA of the CDR3: TGCAGTGCGCCCCCCGATCACTATGGCTACACCTTC.

The CDR3 DNA sequence: TGTGCCAGCAGTGACCCTAGCACATTGATCTACGAGCAGTACTTC. Protein sequence: CASSDPSTLIYEQYF. The V and J genes are TRBV6-1 and TRBJ2-7, with D possibly TRBD2 on 5 matching bases. Trimming removed 3 bases from V and 3 bases from J, with 15 bases in between. Per the germline V gene, CDR1 is MNHNS and CDR2 is SASEGT. This CDR3 spans 15 amino acids.

This chain connects TRBV11-2 to TRBJ2-6; perhaps D is TRBD1 or TRBD2 (7 bases each). This CDR3 is built from 15 residues. Trimming took off 5 bases at V and 5 bases at J, with 13 bases between the two ends. CDR1 is SGHAT and CDR2 is FQNNGV in the germline V gene. The CDR3 region has the DNA TGTGCCAGCAGCCAGGGGGGGCCTTGGGCCAACGTCCTGACTTTC. Amino acid sequence: CASSQGGPWANVLTF.

The table lists this clonotype with many counts. The CDR3 sequence: CASNAQSTGELFF. As DNA, the CDR3 is TGTGCCAGTAACGCCCAAAGCACCGGGGAGCTGTTTTTT. The gene calls are TRBV19 and TRBJ2-2; D gene ambiguous. Per germline, CDR1 LNHDA and CDR2 SQIVND (reference sequence). The V and J ends lost 7 bases and 4 bases respectively, with 10 bases between them. The CDR3 contains 13 residues.

CDR3 amino acids: CASSLQGGLSSYEQYF. The CDR3 DNA is TGTGCCAGCAGTTTACAGGGGGGGTTGAGCTCCTACGAGCAGTACTTC. The chain joins TRBV28 to TRBJ2-7; D possibly matches TRBD1 or TRBD2 (7 bases each). V was cut by 2 bases and J by 0 bases, with 14 bases left in between. CDR3 length: 16 residues. Germline assignment: CDR1 MDHEN and CDR2 SYDVKM.

There are many counts of this clonotype. The V and J genes are TRBV12-3 or TRBV12-4 and TRBJ1-1; no definite D call. The CDR3 covers 14 residues. V lost 2 bases and J lost 0, with 7 bases in between. CDR3 nucleotides: TGTGCCAGCAGTTTAAACGTAGTGAACACTGAAGCTTTCTTT. Translating it yields CASSLNVVNTEAFF.

This clonotype was seen repeatedly, ten times or more. The CDR3 DNA sequence: TGTGCCAGCAATTCTCGGGGGGCAGAAAAAGAGACCCAGTACTTC. It yields the protein CASNSRGAEKETQYF. The chain carries TRBV28 and TRBJ2-5; maybe TRBD2 (7 bases). The CDR3 spans 15 residues. V was shortened by 7 bases and J by 3 bases, with 18 bases between the two germline ends. Germline CDR1 reads MDHEN; CDR2 reads SYDVKM.

This clonotype was observed at least ten times. The rearrangement links TRBV5-6 to TRBJ2-7; D gene uncertain. The ends were cut back, 5 bases at V and 3 bases at J, with 15 bases in the middle. This CDR3 region has 14 residues. From germline, CDR1 is SGHDT and CDR2 YYEEEE. The CDR3 DNA follows: TGTGCCAGCAGAAGAGGCCCGCGTTTCTACGAGCAGTACTTC. It encodes CASRRGPRFYEQYF.

The chain recombines TRBV7-3 with TRBJ2-5; 10 bases match TRBD2. This CDR3 is 15 amino acids long. Trimming took 3 bases from V and 2 from J; bases not matched to a gene: 3. Germline CDR1 and CDR2: SGHTA and FQGTGA. The CDR3 nucleotides are TGTGCCAGCAGCTTTGGACTAGCGGCACAAGAGACCCAGTACTTC. Protein sequence: CASSFGLAAQETQYF.

The sample holds many counts of this clonotype. The J gene is TRBJ1-1, the V gene TRBV6-5, with TRBD1 matching 7 bases. V shed 10 bases and J 2 bases; nucleotides not matched to a gene: 4. This CDR3 has 12 residues. CDR1 and CDR2 from the germline V gene are MNHEY and SVGAGI. The CDR3 loop is CANQGVNTEAFF. CDR3 nucleotides: TGTGCCAACCAGGGGGTTAACACTGAAGCTTTCTTT.

The rearrangement links TRBV7-2 to TRBJ1-5, with D unclear. The V gene lost 0 bases and the J gene lost 2 bases, with 11 bases spanning the gap. The CDR3 totals 16 residues. Germline CDR1 reads SGHTA; CDR2 reads FQGNSA. The CDR3 bases are TGTGCCAGCAGCTTAGCAGCGGATTACGGCAATCAGCCCCAGCATTTT. This encodes CASSLAADYGNQPQHF.